Listed here are 10 T cell receptor beta chains from one sample, sequenced in a study of blood T cell repertoires in COVID-19. Assay: immunoSEQ multiplex PCR; the TCRdb copy retains only in-frame clones and omits some. The sample shows about 130,000 clones, roughly four fifths of them seen only once. Material for sequencing was PBMCs or T cells enriched from blood (not recorded which). These receptors all stem from a man in his forties with acute COVID-19.

The chain links TRBV11-2 to TRBJ2-7; weak D call: TRBD1 (6 bases). CDR1 and CDR2 (germline): SGHAT, FQNNGV. The CDR3 is 14 amino acids. The V end lost 8 bases, the J end lost 3 bases, and 17 bases lay between the germline ends. The CDR3 loop reads CASGRSLGGYEQYF. In DNA form, the CDR3 reads TGTGCCAGCGGACGGTCTTTAGGGGGCTACGAGCAGTACTTC.

This chain's CDR3 is CAIIRSMNTEAFF. The CDR3 nucleotides are TGTGCCATCATCCGGTCCATGAACACTGAAGCTTTCTTT. The gene calls are TRBV10-3 and TRBJ1-1; D is unresolved. Trimming left V 7 bases short and J 0 bases short, with 9 bases between. There are 13 residues in the CDR3. The germline V gene has CDR1 ENHRY and CDR2 SYGVKD.

There are a few counts of this clone. This chain connects TRBV7-9 to TRBJ1-1; D remains unclear. Germline V CDR1 and CDR2: SEHNR, FQNEAQ (reference sequence). CDR3 length: 15 residues. V was pared by 0 bases and J by 3 bases, with 11 bases between. CDR3: CASSLALGLDTEAFF. CDR3 nucleotides: TGTGCCAGCAGCTTAGCACTCGGTTTGGACACTGAAGCTTTCTTT.

This clone occurred a few times. The chain combines TRBV7-9 with TRBJ2-7; 9 bases agree with TRBD1. Germline CDR1 reads SEHNR; CDR2 reads FQNEAQ (reference sequence). The CDR3 runs 14 residues. Trimming took 5 bases from V and 6 from J; bases not matched to a gene: 8. CDR3 amino acids: CASSRTGEVGEQYF. The DNA for the CDR3 is TGTGCCAGCAGCCGGACAGGGGAAGTGGGCGAGCAGTACTTC.

This chain links TRBV18 with TRBJ2-2, with a weak D call TRBD1 (6 bases). The CDR3 spans 14 residues. Germline values: CDR1 KGHSH, CDR2 LQKENI. Trimming removed 6 bases from V and 7 bases from J, with 15 bases in between. As DNA, the CDR3 is TGTGCCAGCTCCAGCCTGGGGGCCGACGGGGAGCTGTTTTTT. As protein: CASSSLGADGELFF.

The count of this clone is one. The chain couples TRBV7-2 to TRBJ1-1, with D maybe TRBD1 (5 bases). Germline CDR1 and CDR2: SGHTA and FQGNSA. Trimming removed 1 base at V and 0 bases at J, with 9 bases between. The CDR3 runs 15 residues. The chain's CDR3 is CASSLGPGMNTEAFF. CDR3 bases: TGTGCCAGCAGCTTAGGGCCAGGGATGAACACTGAAGCTTTCTTT.

The chain is built from TRBV11-2 and TRBJ2-1; 9 bases line up with TRBD1. The V gene's germline CDR1 is SGHAT and CDR2 FQNNGV. J lost 4 bases, V lost 5 bases, and 12 bases had no gene match. The CDR3 consists of 17 residues. The chain's CDR3 is CASSPYGSGQGYNEQFF. In nucleotides, the CDR3 is TGTGCCAGCAGCCCCTATGGTTCGGGACAGGGTTACAATGAGCAGTTCTTC.

The chain joins TRBV12-3 or TRBV12-4 to TRBJ2-5; D gene unclear. V lost 6 bases and J lost 1, with 6 bases in between. This CDR3 spans 12 amino acids. CDR3 region: CASSLFQETQYF. CDR3 nucleotides: TGTGCCAGCAGCCTTTTCCAAGAGACCCAGTACTTC.

Concerning this clone itself: At the DNA level, this CDR3 is encoded by other sequences in the same sample as well. The chain combines TRBV5-1 with TRBJ2-5, with 10 bases aligning to TRBD2. The junction had 4 bases not matched to a gene; V was cut back by 1 base and J by 4 bases. CDR1 SGHRS and CDR2 YFSETQ come from the germline V gene. The CDR3 spans 15 residues. In DNA, the CDR3 is TGCGCCAGCAGCTTGACTAGCGGGGAGGGAGAGACCCAGTACTTC. Its protein is CASSLTSGEGETQYF.

CDR3 protein: CASSLQGVGYTF. CDR3 DNA: TGTGCCAGCAGTCTCCAGGGGGTCGGCTACACCTTC. The chain employs TRBV2 and TRBJ1-2; 7 bases agree with TRBD1. V trimming: 5 bases; J trimming: 8 bases; junction bases outside the gene matches: 5. CDR1 SNHLY and CDR2 FYNNEI come from the germline V gene. CDR3 length: 12 residues.